This T cell receptor beta chain stems from a study of blood T cell repertoires in COVID-19. For the study at large: Sites across the United States, Italy and Spain contributed samples from acute and convalescent COVID-19. In each case, the material was cDNA or gDNA derived from T cells, B-cell-depleted T cells, or PBMCs.

Patients of the Seattle cohort, enrolled during active infection, were followed longitudinally. Germline lookup yields CDR1 ENHRY and CDR2 SYGVKD. J gave up 3 bases and V 5 bases, and 11 bases lay outside the gene matches. This CDR3 region has 16 residues. Original handling: It was from reference gene primer amplification that nucleated cell counts were estimated. Clones were sequenced by immunoSEQ multiplex PCR, and TCRdb holds only the in-frame ones, with some missing. From that table come the V and J calls and clone size; the DNA was used to work out D and trimming. The table shows 200,000 to 250,000 clones, with 80% to 95% occurring only once.

The J gene is TRBJ1-2, the V gene TRBV10-3, with 8 bases aligning to TRBD1. Sequenced sample: peripheral blood. The sequence was obtained from a man in his sixties with COVID-19, enrolled during active disease. CDR3 loop: CAISLEPGGLDYGYTF. In nucleotides, the CDR3 is TGTGCCATCAGTCTAGAACCAGGGGGCTTAGACTATGGCTACACCTTC.